Presented here are 26 T cell receptor beta chains from one specimen sequenced in a study of T cell responses to AZD1222 COVID-19 vaccine (dated by TCRdb to 2020 to 2023). In light of the paper, this sample's time point label describes: about 28 days (+/-7) after the second vaccine dose. The receptor library was made with the immunoSEQ multiplex PCR assay. TCRdb obtained this table from immuneACCESS and retained in-frame rearrangements with V and J assigned. These tables miss some clones; where compared with another copy, unresolved V genes account for less than half of the shortfall, and the remainder is unexplained. The sample table holds tens of thousands of clones, of which more than 75% were seen once. The ten most abundant clones make up 9.5% to 13% of the sample. Source: peripheral blood, taken 28 days after the second AZD1222 dose. These receptor sequences come from an adult who received the AZD1222 COVID-19 vaccine.

This chain links TRBV5-6 with TRBJ1-2; D call uncertain. The V and J ends lost 0 bases and 0 bases respectively, with 6 bases between them. Germline V gives CDR1 SGHDT, CDR2 YYEEEE. This CDR3 has 14 amino acids. Here the CDR3 DNA reads TGTGCCAGCAGCTTGGGGCCAGCTAACTATGGCTACACCTTC. Its translation: CASSLGPANYGYTF.

This clone was detected once. The rearrangement links TRBV7-6 to TRBJ1-1; no reliable D call. Trimming removed 1 base at V and 11 bases at J, with 14 bases between. CDR3 length equals 13 residues. Looked up from germline, CDR1 is SGHVS and CDR2 is FNYEAQ. In DNA form, the CDR3 reads TGTGCCAGCAGCTTAGAAGAGGGCCGAGGGGCTTTCTTT. The encoded protein is CASSLEEGRGAFF.

The V call is TRBV2, the J call TRBJ1-4; no firm D call. V was shortened by 6 bases and J by 2 bases, with 10 bases between the two germline ends. The CDR3 has 14 residues. In germline, CDR1 is SNHLY, CDR2 FYNNEI. The CDR3 DNA is TGTGCCAGCAGGAGGACGCGTACTAATGAAAAACTGTTTTTT. It encodes CASRRTRTNEKLFF.

J is TRBJ2-5 and V is TRBV9; the match to TRBD2 covers 8 bases. This CDR3 region has 15 residues. The V and J ends lost 0 bases and 4 bases, in that order; junction bases with no gene match: 5. Germline CDR1 is SGDLS and CDR2 is YYNGEE. The CDR3 DNA follows: TGTGCCAGCAGCGTAGATCAGACTAGCGTAGAGACCCAGTACTTC. Its protein is CASSVDQTSVETQYF.

The J gene is TRBJ1-6, the V gene TRBV2; no firm D call. Per the germline V gene, CDR1 is SNHLY and CDR2 is FYNNEI. Trimming stripped 7 bases from V and 0 bases from J, with 16 bases between. The CDR3 spans 17 residues. In DNA, the CDR3 is TGTGCCAGCACCCCTACCGACACGAGCTCCTATAATTCACCCCTCCACTTT. Translating it yields CASTPTDTSSYNSPLHF.

This clone was seen once. This sequence joins TRBV27 and TRBJ2-4, with a tentative D call TRBD1 (6 bases). This CDR3 is built from 15 residues. The V and J ends lost 3 bases and 0 bases respectively, with 9 bases between them. Germline V gives CDR1 MNHEY, CDR2 SMNVEV (reference sequence). As DNA, the CDR3 is TGTGCCAGCAGTTTTGGCAGGGGAGCCAAAAACATTCAGTACTTC. Protein sequence: CASSFGRGAKNIQYF.

This chain connects TRBV28 to TRBJ1-5; D not certain. Trimming took 3 bases from V and 7 from J, leaving 7 bases between them. The V gene's germline CDR1 is MDHEN and CDR2 SYDVKM. The CDR3 is made up of 12 amino acids. Here the CDR3 reads CASSFPKQPQHF. The CDR3 DNA is TGTGCCAGCAGTTTTCCCAAACAGCCCCAGCATTTT. The full variable domain, with the rest looked up from reference TRBV28 and TRBJ1-5, is DVKVTQSSRYLVKRTGEKVFLECVQDMDHENMFWYRQDPGLGLRLIYFSYDVKMKEKGDIPEGYSVSREKKERFSLILESASTNQTSMYLCASSFPKQPQHFGDGTRLSIL.

The chain couples TRBV30 to TRBJ1-4; D not resolved. The V gene's germline CDR1 is GTSNPN and CDR2 SVGIG (reference sequence). V lost 4 bases and J lost 0, with 6 bases in between. The CDR3 contains 13 residues. The CDR3 nucleotides read TGTGCCTGGAAGTTTGCAACTAATGAAAAACTGTTTTTT. This gives the protein CAWKFATNEKLFF.

The chain couples TRBV19 to TRBJ1-3; 7 nucleotides match TRBD1. This CDR3 is built from 15 residues. CDR1 is LNHDA, CDR2 SQIVND, per germline (reference sequence). Unmatched junction bases numbered 8, after V lost 5 bases and J lost 4 bases. The CDR3 protein is CASSAQGFTGNTIYF. The CDR3 DNA follows: TGTGCCAGTAGTGCACAGGGGTTTACGGGAAACACCATATATTTT.

The chain recombines TRBV5-1 with TRBJ2-2; D is undetermined. Trimming took off 0 bases at V and 0 bases at J, with 6 bases between the two ends. Germline V CDR1 and CDR2: SGHRS, YFSETQ. CDR3 length: 15 amino acids. The CDR3 sequence is CASSLGAANTGELFF. Here the CDR3 DNA reads TGCGCCAGCAGCTTGGGTGCCGCGAACACCGGGGAGCTGTTTTTT.

V usage is TRBV5-1 and J usage is TRBJ1-2; TRBD1 might be the D (5 bases). CDR1 and CDR2 from the germline V gene are SGHRS and YFSETQ. The CDR3 contains 14 residues. Trimming cost V 0 bases and J 6 bases, with 12 bases left between them. The CDR3 DNA sequence: TGCGCCAGCAGCTTGGTACCAGGGAATGATGGCTACACCTTC. This encodes CASSLVPGNDGYTF.

The chain has TRBV30 and TRBJ1-4; a possible D gene is TRBD1 (5 bases). Germline V gene data show CDR1 as GTSNPN and CDR2 as SVGIG (reference sequence). V lost 3 bases and J lost 4, with 12 bases in between. The CDR3 has 14 amino acids. CDR3 residues: CAWSRDGVNEKLFF. In nucleotides, the CDR3 is TGTGCCTGGAGCCGGGACGGGGTTAATGAAAAACTGTTTTTT. Full variable domain (outside the CDR3, taken from reference TRBV30 and TRBJ1-4): SQTIHQWPATLVQPVGSPLSLECTVEGTSNPNLYWYRQAAGRGLQLLFYSVGIGQISSEVPQNLSASRPQDRQFILSSKKLLLSDSGFYLCAWSRDGVNEKLFFGSGTQLSVL.

This chain joins TRBV6-5 and TRBJ1-4; the match to TRBD1 covers 9 bases. This CDR3 is 13 amino acids long. V shed 6 bases and J 5 bases; nucleotides not matched to a gene: 1. CDR1 and CDR2 from the germline V gene are MNHEY and SVGAGI. The CDR3 nucleotides are TGTGCCAGCAGCGGACAGGGGAATGAAAAACTGTTTTTT. It encodes CASSGQGNEKLFF.

This chain's CDR3 is CASSLDSAGTQYF. CDR3 coding DNA: TGTGCCAGCAGCTTAGACAGCGCCGGGACCCAGTACTTC. This chain uses TRBV7-6 with TRBJ2-5; D is unresolved. V lost 1 base, J lost 7 bases, and 10 bases lay in between. The CDR3 extends over 13 amino acids. Germline V gene lookup returns CDR1 SGHVS and CDR2 FNYEAQ.

The J gene is TRBJ2-2, the V gene TRBV9; weak D call: TRBD2 (5 bases). The CDR3 sequence is 14 residues long. Germline assignment: CDR1 SGDLS and CDR2 YYNGEE. The ends were cut back, 4 bases at V and 2 bases at J, with 9 bases in the middle. As DNA, the CDR3 is TGTGCCAGCAGCCCGACGGGAAACACCGGGGAGCTGTTTTTT. This sequence encodes CASSPTGNTGELFF.

The V call is TRBV7-3, the J call TRBJ2-7; no clear D gene. Germline CDR1 reads SGHTA; CDR2 reads FQGTGA. V dropped 2 bases and J dropped 2 bases, with 7 bases sitting between them. The CDR3 is 13 residues long. The CDR3 bases are TGTGCCAGCAGCTTATCGGTGACCTACGAGCAGTACTTC. Its protein product is CASSLSVTYEQYF.

This sequence joins TRBV5-6 and TRBJ2-2, with D perhaps matching TRBD2 (5 bases). Trimming removed 0 bases at V and 0 bases at J, with 6 bases between. Germline V gives CDR1 SGHDT, CDR2 YYEEEE. The CDR3 totals 15 residues. The CDR3 protein is CASSLGGTNTGELFF. The CDR3 DNA sequence: TGTGCCAGCAGCTTGGGAGGGACGAACACCGGGGAGCTGTTTTTT.

The chain combines TRBV18 with TRBJ1-1; tentative D call: TRBD1 (5 bases). V was pared by 4 bases and J by 3 bases, with 21 bases between. The CDR3 is 17 residues long. Germline CDR1 is KGHSH and CDR2 is LQKENI. The CDR3 reads CASSLAQLGTGDTEAFF. The CDR3 coding sequence is TGTGCCAGCTCACTGGCACAGCTAGGGACTGGCGACACTGAAGCTTTCTTT.

The chain has TRBV28 and TRBJ2-7, with D unclear. The CDR3 sequence is 13 residues long. Germline V gene data show CDR1 as MDHEN and CDR2 as SYDVKM. Trimming took 8 bases from V and 6 from J, leaving 17 bases between them. The CDR3 region has the DNA TGTGCCAGCGCAGGTGTGTGGATAGTCGAGCAGTACTTC. It translates to CASAGVWIVEQYF.

The CDR3 DNA is TGCAGCGTGGGCGCAGGGACGGGAAAAAAACTGTTTTTT. Encoded protein: CSVGAGTGKKLFF. The chain carries TRBV29-1 and TRBJ1-4; perhaps TRBD1 as D (5 bases). The ends were cut back, 6 bases at V and 9 bases at J, with 17 bases in the middle. There are 13 residues in the CDR3. Germline loops: CDR1 SQVTM, CDR2 ANQGSEA.

The chain is built from TRBV27 and TRBJ2-3; unclear D gene. The V and J ends lost 5 bases and 0 bases respectively, with 3 bases between them. The CDR3 runs to 12 residues. Germline assignment: CDR1 MNHEY and CDR2 SMNVEV (reference sequence). The CDR3 protein is CASSKSTDTQYF. In nucleotides, the CDR3 is TGTGCCAGCAGTAAGAGCACAGATACGCAGTATTTT.

CDR3 coding DNA: TGCGCCAGCAGTGAGTCGGTGAAGACAGATACGCAGTATTTT. This encodes CASSESVKTDTQYF. The V gene is TRBV10-1, the J gene TRBJ2-3; no clear D. Deletions cut 0 bases from V and 3 bases from J, with 7 bases between. There are 14 residues in the CDR3. The V gene's germline CDR1 is WNHNN and CDR2 SYGVQD (reference sequence).

The V call is TRBV7-2, the J call TRBJ1-1, with TRBD1 as a possible D gene (5 bases). This CDR3 contains 15 residues. Germline lookup yields CDR1 SGHTA and CDR2 FQGNSA. Between the trimmed V and J ends, which lost 3 bases and 0 bases, there was a span of 11 bases. The CDR3 nucleotides read TGTGCCAGCAGCTTTAAGGGGCAGATGAACACTGAAGCTTTCTTT. Translated, it gives CASSFKGQMNTEAFF.

The chain combines TRBV4-1 with TRBJ1-2, with TRBD1 as a possible D gene (6 bases). Germline CDR1 is MGHRA and CDR2 is YSYEKL. Trimming took off 5 bases at V and 1 base at J, with 20 bases between the two ends. The CDR3 consists of 17 residues. The CDR3 sequence is CASSYEGRGPSNYGYTF. The DNA for the CDR3 is TGCGCCAGCAGCTACGAGGGCAGGGGACCCAGTAACTATGGCTACACCTTC.

This sequence joins TRBV27 and TRBJ2-7; D is unresolved. This CDR3 is built from 13 residues. V shed 4 bases and J shed 0 bases, with 7 bases lying between them. Looked up from germline, CDR1 is MNHEY and CDR2 is SMNVEV (reference sequence). CDR3 sequence reads: CASSYSSSYEQYF. Written as DNA, the CDR3 is TGTGCCAGCAGTTACAGTAGCTCCTACGAGCAGTACTTC.

The V and J genes are TRBV12-3 or TRBV12-4 and TRBJ1-6; D is undetermined. The CDR3 consists of 13 residues. V was cut by 11 bases and J by 9 bases, with 17 bases left in between. Written as DNA, the CDR3 is TGTGCCTCAAGCCCTGGGGAAACTTCACCCCTCCACTTT. This encodes CASSPGETSPLHF.